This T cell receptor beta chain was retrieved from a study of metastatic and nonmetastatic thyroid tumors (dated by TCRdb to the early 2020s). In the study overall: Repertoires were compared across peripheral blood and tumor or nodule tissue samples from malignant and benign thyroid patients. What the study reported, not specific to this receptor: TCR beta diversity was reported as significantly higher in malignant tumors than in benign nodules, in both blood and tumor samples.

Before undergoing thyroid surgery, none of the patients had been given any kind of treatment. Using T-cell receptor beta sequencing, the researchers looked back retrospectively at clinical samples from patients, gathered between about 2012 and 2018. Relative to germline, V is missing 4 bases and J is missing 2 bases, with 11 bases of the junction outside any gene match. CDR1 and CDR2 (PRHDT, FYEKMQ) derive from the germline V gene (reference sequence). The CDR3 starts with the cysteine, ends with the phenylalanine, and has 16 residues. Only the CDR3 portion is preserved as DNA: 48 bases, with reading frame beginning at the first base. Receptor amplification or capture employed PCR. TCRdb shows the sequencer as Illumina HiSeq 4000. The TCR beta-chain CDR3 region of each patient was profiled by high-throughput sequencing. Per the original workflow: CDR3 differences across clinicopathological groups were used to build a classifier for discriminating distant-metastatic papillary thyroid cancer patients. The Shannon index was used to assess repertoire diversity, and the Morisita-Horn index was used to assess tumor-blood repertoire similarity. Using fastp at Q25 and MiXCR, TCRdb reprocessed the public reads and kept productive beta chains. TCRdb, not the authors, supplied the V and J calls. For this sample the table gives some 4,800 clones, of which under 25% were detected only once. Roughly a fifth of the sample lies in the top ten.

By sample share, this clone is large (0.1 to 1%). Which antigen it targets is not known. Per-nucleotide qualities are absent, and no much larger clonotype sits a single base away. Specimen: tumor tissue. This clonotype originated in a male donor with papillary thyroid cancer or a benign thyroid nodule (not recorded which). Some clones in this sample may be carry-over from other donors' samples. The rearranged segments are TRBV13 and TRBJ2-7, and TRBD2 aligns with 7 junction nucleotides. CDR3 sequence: CASSSKTSLMPYEQYF. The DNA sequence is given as TGTGCCAGCAGCTCCAAGACTAGCCTAATGCCCTACGAGCAGTACTTC.